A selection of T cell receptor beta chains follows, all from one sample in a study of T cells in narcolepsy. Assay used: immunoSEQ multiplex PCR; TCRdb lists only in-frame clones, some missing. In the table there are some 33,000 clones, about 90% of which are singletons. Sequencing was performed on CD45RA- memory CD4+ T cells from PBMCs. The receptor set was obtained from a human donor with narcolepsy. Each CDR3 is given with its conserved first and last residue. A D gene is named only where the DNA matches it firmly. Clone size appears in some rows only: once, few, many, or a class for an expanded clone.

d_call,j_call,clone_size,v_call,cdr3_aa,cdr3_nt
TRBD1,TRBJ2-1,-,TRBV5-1,CASSQQGNEQFF,TGCGCCAGCAGCCAACAGGGGAATGAGCAGTTCTTC
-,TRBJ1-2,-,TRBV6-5,CASSEERGGYGYTF,TGTGCCAGCAGTGAAGAGCGGGGAGGCTATGGCTACACCTTC
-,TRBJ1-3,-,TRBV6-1,CASSEATRRVNTIYF,TGTGCCAGCAGTGAAGCTACAAGGAGGGTAAACACCATATATTTT
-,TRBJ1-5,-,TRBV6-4,CASSAGVSRPQHF,TGTGCCAGCAGTGCAGGGGTCAGCCGGCCCCAGCATTTT
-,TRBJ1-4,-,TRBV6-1,CASSSEKDRSGKLFF,TGTGCCAGCAGTTCTGAAAAGGACCGCTCCGGAAAACTGTTTTTT
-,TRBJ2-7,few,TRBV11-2,CASSLMAGAGEQYF,TGTGCCAGCAGTCTCATGGCAGGGGCTGGCGAGCAGTACTTC
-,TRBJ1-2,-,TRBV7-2,CASSQGANYGYTF,TGTGCCAGCTCACAGGGCGCTAACTATGGCTACACCTTC
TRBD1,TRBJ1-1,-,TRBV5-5,CASSLQGVLNTEAFF,TGTGCCAGCAGCTTGCAGGGGGTCTTGAACACTGAAGCTTTCTTT
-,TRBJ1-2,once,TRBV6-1,CASSESVGGFF,TGTGCCAGCAGTGAATCGGTCGGCGGCTTCTTC
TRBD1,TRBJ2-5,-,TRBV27,CASSPRQGETQYF,TGTGCCAGCAGTCCCCGACAGGGCGAGACCCAGTACTTC
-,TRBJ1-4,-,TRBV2,CASSRGPGEKLFF,TGTGCCAGCAGTCGGGGGCCAGGGGAAAAACTGTTTTTT
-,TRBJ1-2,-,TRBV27,CASSLEGSGYTF,TGTGCCAGCAGTTTAGAGGGTTCTGGCTACACCTTC
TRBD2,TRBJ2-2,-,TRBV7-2,CASSLDPLAAGELFF,TGTGCCAGCAGCTTAGATCCCCTAGCGGCCGGGGAGCTGTTTTTT
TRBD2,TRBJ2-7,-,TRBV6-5,CASSFLSGRSTYEQYF,TGTGCCAGCAGTTTCCTTAGCGGGAGGAGTACCTACGAGCAGTACTTC
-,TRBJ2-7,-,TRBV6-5,CASSSRGRGAEQYF,TGTGCCAGCAGTTCCCGGGGCAGGGGTGCCGAGCAGTACTTC
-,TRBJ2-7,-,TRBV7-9,CASSFFRVDEQYF,TGTGCCAGCAGCTTCTTTCGGGTCGACGAGCAGTACTTC
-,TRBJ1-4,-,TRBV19,CASSIYLNEKLFF,TGTGCCAGTAGTATATACCTCAATGAAAAACTGTTTTTT
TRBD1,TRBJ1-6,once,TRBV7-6,CASSPGYRGANSPLHF,TGTGCCAGCAGCCCGGGATACAGGGGAGCGAATTCACCCCTCCACTTT
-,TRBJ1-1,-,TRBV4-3,CASSQDLAGSVNTEAFF,TGCGCCAGCAGCCAAGATTTAGCAGGGTCGGTGAACACTGAAGCTTTCTTT
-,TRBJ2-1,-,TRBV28,CASSKPGSNNEQFF,TGTGCCAGCAGTAAACCCGGGAGTAACAATGAGCAGTTCTTC
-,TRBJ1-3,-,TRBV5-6,CASSRDGGRSGNTIYF,TGTGCCAGCAGCAGAGATGGGGGCCGCTCTGGAAACACCATATATTTT
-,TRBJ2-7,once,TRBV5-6,CASSLVVTEQYF,TGTGCCAGCAGCTTGGTGGTCACCGAGCAGTACTTC
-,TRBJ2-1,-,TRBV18,CASSPLLGELSYNEQFF,TGTGCCAGCTCACCACTTCTGGGGGAACTCTCCTACAATGAGCAGTTCTTC
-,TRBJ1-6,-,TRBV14,CASSQDKGSYSPLHF,TGTGCCAGCAGCCAAGATAAAGGGTCCTATTCACCCCTCCACTTT
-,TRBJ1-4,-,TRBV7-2,CASSLSPRATGSGNEKLFF,TGTGCCAGCAGCTTATCTCCGCGAGCTACAGGGTCGGGGAATGAAAAACTGTTTTTT
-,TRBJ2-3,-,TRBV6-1,CASSVLQVTTDTQYF,TGTGCCAGCAGTGTATTACAGGTTACCACAGATACGCAGTATTTT
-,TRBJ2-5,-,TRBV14,CASSQVSELSGRTQYF,TGTGCCAGCAGCCAAGTCTCGGAGCTATCGGGACGGACCCAGTACTTC
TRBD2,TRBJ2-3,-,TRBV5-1,CASSIGTSGRTDTQYF,TGCGCCAGCAGCATAGGGACTAGCGGACGCACAGATACGCAGTATTTT
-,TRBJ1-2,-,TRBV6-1,CAIPTGTNYGYTF,TGTGCCATCCCGACCGGAACTAACTATGGCTACACCTTC
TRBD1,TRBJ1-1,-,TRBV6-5,CASTLTGVSEAFF,TGTGCCAGCACCTTAACAGGGGTCTCTGAAGCTTTCTTT
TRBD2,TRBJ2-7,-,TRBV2,CASSPERGGYEQYF,TGTGCCAGCTCCCCAGAGCGGGGGGGCTACGAGCAGTACTTC
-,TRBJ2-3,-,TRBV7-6,CASSLMGWGGSTDTQYF,TGTGCCAGCAGCTTAATGGGTTGGGGCGGGAGCACAGATACGCAGTATTTT
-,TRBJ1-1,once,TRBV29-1,CSVVTNTEAFF,TGCAGCGTTGTGACGAACACTGAAGCTTTCTTT
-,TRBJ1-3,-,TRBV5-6,CASSLPEGGYSGNTIYF,TGTGCCAGCAGCTTGCCCGAGGGCGGATACTCTGGAAACACCATATATTTT
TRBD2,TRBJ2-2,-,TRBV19,CASSILAGGTGELFF,TGTGCCAGTAGTATACTCGCGGGGGGCACCGGGGAGCTGTTTTTT
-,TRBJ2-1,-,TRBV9,CASSEGPPRGNEQFF,TGTGCCAGCAGCGAGGGCCCACCTCGGGGGAATGAGCAGTTCTTC
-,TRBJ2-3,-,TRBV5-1,CASSLVGKGDTQYF,TGCGCCAGCAGCTTGGTAGGGAAAGGAGATACGCAGTATTTT
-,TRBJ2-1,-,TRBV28,CASSFKPLSYNEQFF,TGTGCCAGCAGTTTTAAGCCCCTATCCTACAATGAGCAGTTCTTC
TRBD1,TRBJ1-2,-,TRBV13,CASSSDRGLNGYTF,TGTGCCAGCAGCTCCGACAGGGGGCTTAATGGCTACACCTTC
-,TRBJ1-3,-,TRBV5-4,CASSLDGVSHSGNTIYF,TGTGCCAGCAGCTTGGACGGCGTGTCCCACTCTGGAAACACCATATATTTT
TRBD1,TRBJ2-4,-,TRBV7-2,CASSNYLQGENIQYF,TGTGCCAGCAGCAACTACCTACAGGGGGAAAACATTCAGTACTTC
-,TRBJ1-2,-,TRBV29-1,CSVADRLRGYTF,TGCAGCGTCGCGGATCGGTTGCGTGGCTACACCTTC
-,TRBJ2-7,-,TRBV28,CASSYPSSYEQYF,TGTGCCAGCAGTTACCCGAGCTCCTACGAGCAGTACTTC
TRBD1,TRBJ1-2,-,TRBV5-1,CASSFTPGTEANYGYTF,TGCGCCAGCAGCTTTACACCAGGGACAGAAGCTAACTATGGCTACACCTTC
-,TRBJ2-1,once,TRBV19,CASSISSGRLSYNEQFF,TGTGCCAGTAGTATAAGTTCCGGGAGATTGTCCTACAATGAGCAGTTCTTC
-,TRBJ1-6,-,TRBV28,CASRRGQTNSPLHF,TGTGCCAGCAGGCGAGGACAGACAAATTCACCCCTCCACTTT
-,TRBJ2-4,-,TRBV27,CASSLSTALAKNIQYF,TGTGCCAGCAGTTTATCGACGGCTTTAGCCAAAAACATTCAGTACTTC
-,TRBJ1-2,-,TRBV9,CASIRGMKSGYTF,TGTGCCAGCATTAGGGGAATGAAGAGTGGCTACACCTTC
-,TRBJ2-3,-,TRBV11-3,CASSLGTGTDTQYF,TGTGCCAGCAGCTTAGGTACCGGCACAGATACGCAGTATTTT
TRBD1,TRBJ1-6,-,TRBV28,CASSSGTGGSRGSPLHF,TGTGCCAGCAGTTCCGGGACAGGGGGTTCGCGAGGTTCACCCCTCCACTTT
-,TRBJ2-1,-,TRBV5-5,CASSLRITDSYNEQFF,TGTGCCAGCAGCTTGCGGATCACTGATTCCTACAATGAGCAGTTCTTC
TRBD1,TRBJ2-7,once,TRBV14,CASSHADRDEKDEQYF,TGTGCCAGCAGCCATGCAGACAGGGATGAAAAAGACGAGCAGTACTTC
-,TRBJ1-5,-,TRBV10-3,CAISLEGGDQPQHF,TGTGCCATCAGTCTTGAGGGAGGGGATCAGCCCCAGCATTTT
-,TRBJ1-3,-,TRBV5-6,CASSYSGQSGNTIYF,TGTGCCAGCAGCTACTCCGGACAGTCTGGAAACACCATATATTTT
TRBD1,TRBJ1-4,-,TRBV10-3,CAISPGQVNEKLFF,TGTGCCATCAGTCCGGGACAGGTTAATGAAAAACTGTTTTTT
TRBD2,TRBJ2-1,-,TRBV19,CASRGREGNEQFF,TGTGCCAGCCGGGGGCGGGAGGGCAATGAGCAGTTCTTC
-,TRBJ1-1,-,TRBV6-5,CASSSRSGRAFF,TGTGCCAGCAGCTCCCGCTCAGGGCGAGCTTTCTTT
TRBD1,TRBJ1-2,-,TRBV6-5,CASSYSAQGDYGYTF,TGTGCCAGCAGTTACTCCGCACAGGGGGACTATGGCTACACCTTC
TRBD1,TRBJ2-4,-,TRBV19,CASSTNSGTAKNIQYF,TGTGCCAGTAGTACAAACTCCGGGACAGCGAAAAACATTCAGTACTTC